This TCR beta chain originates from a study of cytomegalovirus exposure and HLA in healthy donors. Regarding the study as a whole: Sequencing likely generated an artifact that appeared as a cluster of highly shared sequence variants. Most CMV-associated TCR beta chains appeared HLA-restricted in a later analysis. Earlier findings revealed that most TCR beta V segments proved productive either about 90% or about 30% of the time.

PCR involved 60 Vbeta and 13 Jbeta primers. Clones were sequenced by immunoSEQ multiplex PCR, and TCRdb holds only the in-frame ones, with some missing. The profile shows under 200,000 clones, 75% to 90% of them singletons. With respect to this clone: As yet, its antigen is unknown.

This TCR came from a woman aged 25 to 39 in good health and CMV-seronegative. The sample consisted of PBMCs.

The CDR3 DNA sequence: TGTGCCAGCCGTAAGACCCGGGCTAGCGCCGAGCAGTACTTC. Amino acids: CASRKTRASAEQYF. V and J are TRBV7-8 and TRBJ2-7, with a possible D match to TRBD2 (6 bases). The V and J ends lost 8 bases and 6 bases respectively, with 20 bases between them. CDR3 length equals 14 residues. CDR1 and CDR2 (germline): SGHVS, FQNEAQ.